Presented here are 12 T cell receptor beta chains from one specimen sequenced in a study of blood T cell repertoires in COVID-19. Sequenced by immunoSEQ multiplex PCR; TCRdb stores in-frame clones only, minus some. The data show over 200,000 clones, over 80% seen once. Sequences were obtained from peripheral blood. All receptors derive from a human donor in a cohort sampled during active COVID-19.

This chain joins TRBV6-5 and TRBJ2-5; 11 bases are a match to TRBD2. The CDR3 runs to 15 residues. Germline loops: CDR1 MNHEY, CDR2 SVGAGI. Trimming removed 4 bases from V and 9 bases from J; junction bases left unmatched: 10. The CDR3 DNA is TGTGCCAGCAGTTCCTTAGCCGGGACTAGCGGATCCCAGTACTTC. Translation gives CASSSLAGTSGSQYF.

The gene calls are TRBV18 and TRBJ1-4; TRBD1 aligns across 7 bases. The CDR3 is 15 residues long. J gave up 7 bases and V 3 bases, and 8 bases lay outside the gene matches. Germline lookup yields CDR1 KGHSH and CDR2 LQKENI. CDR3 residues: CASSPDGTEREKLFF. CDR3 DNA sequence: TGTGCCAGCTCACCGGACGGGACAGAGCGTGAAAAACTGTTTTTT.

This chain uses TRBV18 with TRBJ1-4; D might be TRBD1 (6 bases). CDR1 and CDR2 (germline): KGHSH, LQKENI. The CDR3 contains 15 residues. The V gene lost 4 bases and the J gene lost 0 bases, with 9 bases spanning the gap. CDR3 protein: CASSLQGSTNEKLFF. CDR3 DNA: TGTGCCAGCTCACTACAGGGTTCAACTAATGAAAAACTGTTTTTT.

In DNA, the CDR3 is TGTGCCTGGAGTGGTAATAGGGGGTTCAATGAGCAGTTCTTC. Translation gives CAWSGNRGFNEQFF. This sequence joins TRBV30 and TRBJ2-1; possible D gene TRBD1, 6 bases. This CDR3 has 14 residues. Germline-derived CDR1 and CDR2 are GTSNPN and SVGIG (reference sequence). V shed 1 base and J shed 6 bases, with 13 bases lying between them.

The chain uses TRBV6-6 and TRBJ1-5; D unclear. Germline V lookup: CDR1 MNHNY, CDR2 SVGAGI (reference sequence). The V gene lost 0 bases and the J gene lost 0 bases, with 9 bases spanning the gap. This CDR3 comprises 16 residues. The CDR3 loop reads CASSYSQRYSNQPQHF. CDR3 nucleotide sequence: TGTGCCAGCAGTTACTCACAGAGATATAGCAATCAGCCCCAGCATTTT.

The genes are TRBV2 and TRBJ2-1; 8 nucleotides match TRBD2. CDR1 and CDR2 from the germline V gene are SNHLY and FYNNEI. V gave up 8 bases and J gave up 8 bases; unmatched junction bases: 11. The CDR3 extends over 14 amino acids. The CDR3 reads CASLPGLVRDEQFF. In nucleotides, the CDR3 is TGTGCCAGCCTCCCGGGACTAGTAAGAGATGAGCAGTTCTTC.

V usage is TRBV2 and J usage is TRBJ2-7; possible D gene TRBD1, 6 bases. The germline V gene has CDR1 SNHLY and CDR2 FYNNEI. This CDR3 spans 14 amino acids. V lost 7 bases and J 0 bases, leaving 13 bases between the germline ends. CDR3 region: CASTGTISSYEQYF. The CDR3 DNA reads TGTGCCAGCACGGGGACAATTAGCTCCTACGAGCAGTACTTC.

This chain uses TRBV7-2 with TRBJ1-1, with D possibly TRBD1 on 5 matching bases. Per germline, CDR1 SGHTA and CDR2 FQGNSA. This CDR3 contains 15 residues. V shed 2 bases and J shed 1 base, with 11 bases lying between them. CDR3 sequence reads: CASSLLLTGNTEAFF. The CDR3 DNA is TGTGCCAGCAGCTTACTTCTTACAGGGAACACTGAAGCTTTCTTT. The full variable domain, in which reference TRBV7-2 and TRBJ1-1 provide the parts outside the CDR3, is GAGVSQSPSNKVTEKGKDVELRCDPISGHTALYWYRQSLGQGLEFLIYFQGNSAPDKSGLPSDRFSAERTGGSVSTLTIQRTQQEDSAVYLCASSLLLTGNTEAFFGQGTRLTVV.

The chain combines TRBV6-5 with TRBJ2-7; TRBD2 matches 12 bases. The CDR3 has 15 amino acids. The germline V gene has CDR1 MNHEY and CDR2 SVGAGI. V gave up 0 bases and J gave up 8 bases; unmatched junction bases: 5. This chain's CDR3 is CASSYSTSGRPKQYF. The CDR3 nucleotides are TGTGCCAGCAGTTACTCGACTAGCGGGAGACCGAAGCAGTACTTC.

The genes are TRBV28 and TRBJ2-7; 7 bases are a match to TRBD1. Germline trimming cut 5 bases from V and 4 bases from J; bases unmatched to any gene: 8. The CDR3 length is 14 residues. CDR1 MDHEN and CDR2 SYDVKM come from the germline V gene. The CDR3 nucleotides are TGTGCCAGCAGTGGAACAGGGGCAGGATACGAGCAGTACTTC. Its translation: CASSGTGAGYEQYF.

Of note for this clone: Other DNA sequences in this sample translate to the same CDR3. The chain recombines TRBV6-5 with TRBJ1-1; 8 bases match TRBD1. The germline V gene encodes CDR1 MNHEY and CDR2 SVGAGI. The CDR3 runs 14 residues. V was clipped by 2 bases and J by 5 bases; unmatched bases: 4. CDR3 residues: CASSYATGGTEAFF. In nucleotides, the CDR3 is TGTGCCAGCAGTTACGCAACAGGGGGGACTGAAGCTTTCTTT.

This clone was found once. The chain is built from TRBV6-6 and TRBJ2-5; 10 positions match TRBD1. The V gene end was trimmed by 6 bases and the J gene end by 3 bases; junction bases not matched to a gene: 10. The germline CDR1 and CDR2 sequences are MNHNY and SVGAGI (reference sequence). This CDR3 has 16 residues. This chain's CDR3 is CASSRGGQGSKETQYF. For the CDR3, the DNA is TGTGCCAGCAGCAGGGGGGGACAGGGGAGTAAAGAGACCCAGTACTTC.